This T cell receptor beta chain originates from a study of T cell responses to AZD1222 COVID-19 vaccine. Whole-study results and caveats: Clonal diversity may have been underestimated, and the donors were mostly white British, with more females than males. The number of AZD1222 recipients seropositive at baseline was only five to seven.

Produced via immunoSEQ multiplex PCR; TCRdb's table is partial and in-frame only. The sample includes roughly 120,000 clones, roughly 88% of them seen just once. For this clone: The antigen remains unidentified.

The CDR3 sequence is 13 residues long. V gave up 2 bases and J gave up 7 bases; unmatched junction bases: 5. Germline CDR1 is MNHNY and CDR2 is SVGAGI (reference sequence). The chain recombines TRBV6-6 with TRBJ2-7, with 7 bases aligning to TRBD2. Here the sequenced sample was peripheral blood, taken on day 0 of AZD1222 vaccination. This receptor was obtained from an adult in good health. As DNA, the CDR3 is TGTGCCAGCAGTTACGTGCCGGGGGGAGAGCAGTACTTC. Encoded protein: CASSYVPGGEQYF.